This T cell receptor beta chain was captured by sequencing in a study of CD8 T cells in Susac syndrome. General study results and limits: The study recognized that the number of individuals in its TCR sequencing and HLA analysis was relatively small.

An amount of RNA that ranged from roughly 0.5 to 1 ug was reverse transcribed with random hexamers. The CDR3 of TCR beta was amplified by immunoSEQ multiplex PCR across 54 Vbeta and 13 Jbeta. MiXCR, applied by TCRdb to the immunoSEQ multiplex PCR reads, yields one record per CDR3 protein. The sample has 75,000 to 80,000 distinct CDR3 sequences, approximately 94% seen once. This clonotype was seen more than once but under ten times. Its antigen is not known. CDR1 and CDR2 from the germline V gene are MNHEY and SVGEGT. The CDR3 runs to 11 residues. Trimming shortened V by 6 bases and J by 6 bases, and 7 bases separated the two germline ends.

The chain carries TRBV6-2 or TRBV6-3 and TRBJ2-3, with D uncertain. The receptor was isolated from a human donor with Susac syndrome. Sequencing was done on a sample of CD8+ T cells from PBMCs. The CDR3 coding sequence is TGTGCCAGCAGACTCGGGGATACGCAGTATTTT. It is translated as CASRLGDTQYF.